The 30 T cell receptor beta chains presented below share a single source sample, sequenced in a study of T cell repertoires in cytomegalovirus infection. TCRdb independently ran MiXCR on the reads; one entry per CDR3 protein. The data contain some 130,000 distinct CDR3 sequences, 32% of them singletons. These receptors have no known antigen. The sample here was CD8+ T cells from cultured PBMCs, taken from culture after CMV antigen stimulation. These receptors all stem from a human donor in good health (CMV status not recorded). Some clones in this sample may be carry-over from other donors' samples.

This clonotype was picked up many times. V and J are TRBV12-3 or TRBV12-4 and TRBJ2-2; 7 bases are a match to TRBD1. V was pared by 7 bases and J by 3 bases, with 5 bases of the junction left unmatched. The CDR3 has 14 amino acids. CDR3 sequence (DNA): TGTGCCAGCACACCGGGACAGCACACCGGGGAGCTGTTTTTT. This encodes CASTPGQHTGELFF.

This clonotype was detected once. This chain links TRBV4-1 with TRBJ1-2; D unclear. This CDR3 has 15 residues. With 2 bases removed from V and 4 bases from J, the gap between germline ends came to 14 bases. Per germline, CDR1 MGHRA and CDR2 YSYEKL. The CDR3 DNA reads TGCGCCAGCAGCCAAAATAGTCGGGGTATCTATGGCTACACCTTC. This gives the protein CASSQNSRGIYGYTF.

The J gene is TRBJ2-3, the V gene TRBV10-2; 10 bases line up with TRBD1. The length of the CDR3 is 15 residues. Per germline, CDR1 WSHSY and CDR2 SAAADI. J was trimmed by 4 bases and V by 5 bases; bases with no gene match: 6. CDR3 residues: CASSPTGGGSDTQYF. DNA for the CDR3: TGCGCCAGCAGTCCGACAGGGGGCGGGTCAGATACGCAGTATTTT.

This chain joins TRBV18 and TRBJ2-4; weak D call: TRBD1 (6 bases). V gave up 2 bases and J gave up 0 bases, with 14 bases separating them. There are 17 residues in the CDR3. Germline CDR1 and CDR2: KGHSH and LQKENI. The CDR3: CASSPKTGQLAKNIQYF. The CDR3 DNA reads as TGTGCCAGCTCACCAAAAACAGGGCAACTAGCCAAAAACATTCAGTACTTC. The full variable domain, completed using reference TRBV18 and TRBJ2-4, is NAGVMQNPRHLVRRRGQEARLRCSPMKGHSHVYWYRQLPEEGLKFMVYLQKENIIDESGMPKERFSAEFPKEGPSILRIQQVVRGDSAAYFCASSPKTGQLAKNIQYFGAGTRLSVL.

The sample holds many counts of this clonotype. The genes are TRBV2 and TRBJ2-1; 8 bases agree with TRBD2. The J segment lost 8 bases and the V segment lost 5 bases, leaving 11 bases of the junction unmatched. The CDR3 consists of 15 residues. Germline V gene data show CDR1 as SNHLY and CDR2 as FYNNEI. The DNA for the CDR3 is TGTGCCAGCAGTTACTCCGGGACTAGTACCCATGAGCAGTTCTTC. It specifies CASSYSGTSTHEQFF.

The V gene is TRBV7-6, the J gene TRBJ2-5, with no clear D. The germline gives CDR1 SGHVS, CDR2 FNYEAQ. V was clipped by 3 bases and J by 2 bases, with 10 bases between them. CDR3 length: 14 residues. The CDR3 loop is CASSFGPEQETQYF. The CDR3 nucleotides read TGTGCCAGCAGCTTTGGACCCGAACAAGAGACCCAGTACTTC.

This clonotype appeared many times. This chain uses TRBV6-2 or TRBV6-3 with TRBJ2-5, with a weak D call TRBD1 (6 bases). This CDR3 has 13 amino acids. Trimming removed 6 bases from V and 6 bases from J, with 14 bases in between. Germline CDR1 is MNHEY and CDR2 is SVGEGT. The CDR3 DNA reads as TGTGCCAGCAGCAGGGGAGTCCCGAAGACCCAGTACTTC. This sequence encodes CASSRGVPKTQYF.

The chain couples TRBV6-8 to TRBJ2-7; perhaps TRBD1 as D (6 bases). CDR1 is MNHGY, CDR2 SAAAGT, per germline. Trimming shortened V by 0 bases and J by 2 bases, and 11 bases separated the two germline ends. This CDR3 is 15 amino acids long. CDR3 loop: CASSYSAGAAYEQYF. For the CDR3, the DNA is TGTGCCAGCAGTTACTCGGCAGGGGCTGCCTACGAGCAGTACTTC.

This clonotype was counted a few times. The chain has TRBV12-3 or TRBV12-4 and TRBJ1-5; D unclear. The ends were cut back, 6 bases at V and 1 base at J, with 10 bases in the middle. The CDR3 has 14 amino acids. The CDR3 loop is CASSSVGSNQPQHF. Here the CDR3 DNA reads TGTGCCAGCAGCTCCGTGGGGAGCAATCAGCCCCAGCATTTT.

The rearrangement uses TRBV20-1 and TRBJ2-3; 10 bases agree with TRBD2. CDR1 DFQATT and CDR2 SNEGSKA come from the germline V gene (reference sequence). This CDR3 has 16 amino acids. Trimming removed 1 base from V and 4 bases from J; junction bases left unmatched: 8. CDR3 nucleotide sequence: TGCAGTGCTAGAGCCCGACTAGCGGGTTTGTCAGATACGCAGTATTTT. Its translation: CSARARLAGLSDTQYF.

This clonotype turned up a few times. CDR3 protein: CSAGGVSSYNEQFF. CDR3 DNA sequence: TGCAGTGCAGGGGGGGTCAGCTCCTACAATGAGCAGTTCTTC. J is TRBJ2-1 and V is TRBV20-1, with D possibly matching TRBD2 (7 bases). The germline V gene encodes CDR1 DFQATT and CDR2 SNEGSKA (reference sequence). V lost 6 bases and J 0 bases, leaving 12 bases between the germline ends. CDR3 size: 14 residues.

The sample holds a few counts of this clonotype. J is TRBJ1-1 and V is TRBV5-4; 8 nucleotides line up with TRBD1. Per the germline V gene, CDR1 is SGHNT and CDR2 is YYREEE (reference sequence). Unmatched junction bases numbered 4, after V lost 3 bases and J lost 3 bases. The CDR3 sequence is 14 residues long. The CDR3: CASSYGTGYTEAFF. The CDR3 DNA reads as TGTGCCAGCAGCTATGGGACAGGCTACACTGAAGCTTTCTTT. Full variable domain (rest looked up from reference TRBV5-4 and TRBJ1-1): ETGVTQSPTHLIKTRGQQVTLRCSSQSGHNTVSWYQQALGQGPQFIFQYYREEENGRGNFPPRFSGLQFPNYSSELNVNALELDDSALYLCASSYGTGYTEAFFGQGTRLTVV.

The sample holds many counts of this clonotype. This chain uses TRBV5-1 with TRBJ2-7; TRBD1 matches 10 bases. Per germline, CDR1 SGHRS and CDR2 YFSETQ. The CDR3 runs 15 residues. V was pared by 4 bases and J by 1 base, with 5 bases of the junction left unmatched. CDR3 nucleotides: TGCGCCAGCAGCCCGGGGACAGGGGCATCCTACGAGCAGTACTTC. It specifies CASSPGTGASYEQYF. Using reference TRBV5-1 and TRBJ2-7 for the parts outside the CDR3, the full variable domain is KAGVTQTPRYLIKTRGQQVTLSCSPISGHRSVSWYQQTPGQGLQFLFEYFSETQRNKGNFPGRFSGRQFSNSRSEMNVSTLELGDSALYLCASSPGTGASYEQYFGPGTRLTVT.

The chain links TRBV7-6 to TRBJ2-3, with TRBD2 matching 7 bases. The CDR3 has 17 residues. The germline gives CDR1 SGHVS, CDR2 FNYEAQ. Trimming at V came to 1 base and at J to 5 bases, leaving 12 bases not matched to a gene. The CDR3 nucleotides read TGTGCCAGCAGCTTAGTATCGGGACTACATGGATTAGATACGCAGTATTTT. This translates into CASSLVSGLHGLDTQYF.

The genes are TRBV19 and TRBJ1-1; the D gene is possibly TRBD1 (6 bases). The germline CDR1 and CDR2 sequences are LNHDA and SQIVND (reference sequence). CDR3 length equals 15 residues. With 5 bases removed from V and 3 bases from J, the gap between germline ends came to 16 bases. CDR3 residues: CASSPRGQGDTEAFF. CDR3 DNA: TGTGCCAGTAGTCCCCGGGGACAAGGGGACACTGAAGCTTTCTTT.

The chain combines TRBV7-6 with TRBJ1-2; D gene uncertain. V shed 5 bases and J shed 5 bases, with 18 bases lying between them. This CDR3 contains 15 residues. The germline V gene has CDR1 SGHVS and CDR2 FNYEAQ. CDR3 DNA: TGTGCCAGCAGCCCGCCCGTAGGGCAACTATATGGCTACACCTTC. It specifies CASSPPVGQLYGYTF.

This clonotype is medium-sized (0.01 to 0.1%) in the sample. V gene TRBV6-1 combines with J gene TRBJ2-3; 8 bases line up with TRBD1. The CDR3 totals 20 residues. CDR1 and CDR2 from the germline V gene are MNHNS and SASEGT. V trimming: 5 bases; J trimming: 1 base; junction bases outside the gene matches: 20. The DNA for the CDR3 is TGTGCCAGCAGTTCCCTGACAGGGGCGCAGTCAAGGAGGGGCACAGATACGCAGTATTTT. Encoded protein: CASSSLTGAQSRRGTDTQYF.

This clonotype showed up just a few times. V and J are TRBV19 and TRBJ1-5; D unclear. In germline, CDR1 is LNHDA, CDR2 SQIVND (reference sequence). This CDR3 has 16 residues. Trimming removed 1 base from V and 0 bases from J, with 10 bases in between. For the CDR3, the DNA is TGTGCCAGTAGTATAGTGGCGGGCCTTAGCAATCAGCCCCAGCATTTT. As protein: CASSIVAGLSNQPQHF.

The CDR3 here is CATGRGYSDSPLHF. The CDR3 region has the DNA TGTGCCACCGGTCGGGGGTACAGTGATTCACCCCTCCACTTT. V and J are TRBV27 and TRBJ1-6; a possible D gene is TRBD1 (5 bases). CDR3 length: 14 amino acids. The germline V gene has CDR1 MNHEY and CDR2 SMNVEV (reference sequence). V was shortened by 10 bases and J by 8 bases, with 18 bases between the two germline ends.

The genes are TRBV6-1 and TRBJ2-3; 12 nucleotides align to TRBD2. This CDR3 region has 17 residues. The J segment lost 2 bases and the V segment lost 6 bases, leaving 9 bases of the junction unmatched. Germline V lookup: CDR1 MNHNS, CDR2 SASEGT. The CDR3 DNA is TGTGCCAGCAGCGAAATCGGACTAGCGGGGTACACAGATACGCAGTATTTT. Its translation is CASSEIGLAGYTDTQYF.

The V call is TRBV9, the J call TRBJ2-1; TRBD2 aligns across 11 bases. Unmatched junction bases numbered 8, after V lost 0 bases and J lost 0 bases. The CDR3 length is 19 residues. CDR1 and CDR2 from the germline V gene are SGDLS and YYNGEE. This CDR3 is CASSVASGGPPSSYNEQFF. DNA of the CDR3: TGTGCCAGCAGCGTAGCTAGCGGGGGGCCTCCTAGCTCCTACAATGAGCAGTTCTTC.

This clonotype showed up many times. This chain joins TRBV7-8 and TRBJ2-5; D not certain. CDR3 size: 12 residues. V lost 4 bases, J lost 7 bases, and 10 bases lay in between. Germline V gene lookup returns CDR1 SGHVS and CDR2 FQNEAQ. CDR3 amino acids: CASSSEPGTQYF. As DNA, the CDR3 is TGTGCCAGCAGCTCGGAACCAGGGACCCAGTACTTC.

J is TRBJ1-2 and V is TRBV25-1; D is ambiguous. Trimming took off 1 base at V and 4 bases at J, with 7 bases between the two ends. In germline, CDR1 is MGHDK, CDR2 SYGVNS. The CDR3 runs 13 residues. The CDR3 DNA follows: TGTGCCAGCAGTGAATTAGAGAGCTATGGCTACACCTTC. This gives the protein CASSELESYGYTF.

V usage is TRBV5-4 and J usage is TRBJ1-1; possible D gene TRBD1, 5 bases. This CDR3 contains 13 residues. Germline-derived CDR1 and CDR2 are SGHNT and YYREEE (reference sequence). V lost 5 bases, J lost 4 bases, and 12 bases lay in between. The CDR3 nucleotides are TGTGCCAGCAGACCCGTCGGGGCCACTGAAGCTTTCTTT. Translating gives CASRPVGATEAFF.

The chain carries TRBV14 and TRBJ2-7, with TRBD1 identical over 9 bases. The junction had 3 bases not matched to a gene; V was cut back by 0 bases and J by 3 bases. The CDR3 extends over 15 amino acids. CDR1 and CDR2 (germline): SGHDN, FVKESK. CDR3 nucleotide sequence: TGTGCCAGCAGCCAAGAGGACAGGGGACTCTACGAGCAGTACTTC. It yields the protein CASSQEDRGLYEQYF.

This clonotype was seen at least ten times. The rearrangement links TRBV7-6 to TRBJ2-5; 9 bases map to TRBD2. Trimming took 0 bases from V and 4 from J; bases not matched to a gene: 6. This CDR3 is 16 amino acids long. Germline CDR1 and CDR2: SGHVS and FNYEAQ. CDR3 in DNA: TGTGCCAGCAGCTTAGCGCTAGCGGGGAGAACAGAGACCCAGTACTTC. It encodes CASSLALAGRTETQYF.

This clonotype has more than one count but fewer than ten. This sequence joins TRBV15 and TRBJ1-1; D is unresolved. The germline gives CDR1 LNHNV, CDR2 YYDKDF (reference sequence). V shed 1 base and J shed 3 bases, with 21 bases lying between them. This CDR3 has 18 amino acids. CDR3 loop: CATSRVYKGRWSDTEAFF. In nucleotides, the CDR3 is TGTGCCACCAGCAGAGTCTATAAAGGTCGGTGGTCCGACACTGAAGCTTTCTTT.

This clonotype was detected once. Without the conserved terminal phenylalanine or tryptophan, this CDR3 likely stems from a read error. The V call is TRBV10-3, the J call TRBJ2-7, with 10 positions matching TRBD2. Germline loops: CDR1 ENHRY, CDR2 SYGVKD. This CDR3 contains 15 residues. The V segment lost 3 bases and the J segment 4 bases; nucleotides outside the gene matches: 6. CDR3 DNA sequence: TGTGCCATCAGTGATAAGACTAGCGGGTCGTACGAGCAGTACTCC. It specifies CAISDKTSGSYEQYS.

The rearrangement links TRBV11-3 to TRBJ2-1; no clear D. Trimming pared 6 bases from V and 4 bases from J, leaving 10 bases between. The CDR3 spans 13 residues. Germline CDR1 SGHNT, CDR2 YENEEA. As DNA, the CDR3 is TGTGCCAGCAGTCCGACTGCATACAATGAGCAGTTCTTC. It yields the protein CASSPTAYNEQFF.

The chain is built from TRBV4-1 and TRBJ2-3; unclear D gene. Germline loops: CDR1 MGHRA, CDR2 YSYEKL. V lost 5 bases to trimming and J lost 3 bases, with 9 bases between them. The CDR3 spans 13 residues. CDR3 coding DNA: TGCGCCAGCAGCTCCGCATTGACAGATACGCAGTATTTT. Residues: CASSSALTDTQYF.